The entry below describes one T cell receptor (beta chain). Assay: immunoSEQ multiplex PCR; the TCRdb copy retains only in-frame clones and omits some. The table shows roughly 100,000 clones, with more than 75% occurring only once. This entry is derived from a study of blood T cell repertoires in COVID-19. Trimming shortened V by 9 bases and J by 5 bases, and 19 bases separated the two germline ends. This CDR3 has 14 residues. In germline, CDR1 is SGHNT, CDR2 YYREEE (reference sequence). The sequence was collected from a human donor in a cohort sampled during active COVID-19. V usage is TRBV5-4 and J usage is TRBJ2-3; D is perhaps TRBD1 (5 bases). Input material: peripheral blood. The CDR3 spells CAIKRSGREDTQYF. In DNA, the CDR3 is TGTGCCATCAAAAGATCAGGGCGCGAAGATACGCAGTATTTT.